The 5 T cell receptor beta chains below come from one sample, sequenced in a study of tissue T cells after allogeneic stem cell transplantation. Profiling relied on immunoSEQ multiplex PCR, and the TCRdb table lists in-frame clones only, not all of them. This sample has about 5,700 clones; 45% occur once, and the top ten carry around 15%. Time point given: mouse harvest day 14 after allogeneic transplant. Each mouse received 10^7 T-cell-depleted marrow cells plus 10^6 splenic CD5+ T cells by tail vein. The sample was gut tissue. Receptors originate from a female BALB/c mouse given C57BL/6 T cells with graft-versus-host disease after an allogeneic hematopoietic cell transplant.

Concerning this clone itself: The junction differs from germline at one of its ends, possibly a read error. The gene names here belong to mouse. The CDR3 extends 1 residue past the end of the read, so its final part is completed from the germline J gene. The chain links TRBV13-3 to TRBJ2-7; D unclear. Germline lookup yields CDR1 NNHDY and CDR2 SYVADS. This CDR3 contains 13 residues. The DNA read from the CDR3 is TGTGCCAGCGGTGATCCCAACTCCTATGAACAGTAC. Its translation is CASGDPNSYEQY. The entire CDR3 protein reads CASGDPNSYEQYF.

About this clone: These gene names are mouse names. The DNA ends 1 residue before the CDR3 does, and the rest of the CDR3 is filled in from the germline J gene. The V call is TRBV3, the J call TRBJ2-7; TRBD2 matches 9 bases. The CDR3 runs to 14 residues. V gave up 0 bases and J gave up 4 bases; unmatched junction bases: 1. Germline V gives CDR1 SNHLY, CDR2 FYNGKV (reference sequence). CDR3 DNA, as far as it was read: TGTGCCAGCAGCTTAGCGGGACTGGGATATGAACAGTAC. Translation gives CASSLAGLGYEQY. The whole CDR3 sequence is CASSLAGLGYEQYF.

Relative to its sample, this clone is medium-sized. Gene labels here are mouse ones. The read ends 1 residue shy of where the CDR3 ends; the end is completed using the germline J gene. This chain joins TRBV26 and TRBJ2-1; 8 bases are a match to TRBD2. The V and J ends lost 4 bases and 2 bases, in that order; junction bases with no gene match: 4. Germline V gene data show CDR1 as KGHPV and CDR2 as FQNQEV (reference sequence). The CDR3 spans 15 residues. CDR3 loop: CASSPWGEDYAEQFF. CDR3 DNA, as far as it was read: TGTGCCAGCAGTCCCTGGGGGGAAGACTATGCTGAGCAGTTC.

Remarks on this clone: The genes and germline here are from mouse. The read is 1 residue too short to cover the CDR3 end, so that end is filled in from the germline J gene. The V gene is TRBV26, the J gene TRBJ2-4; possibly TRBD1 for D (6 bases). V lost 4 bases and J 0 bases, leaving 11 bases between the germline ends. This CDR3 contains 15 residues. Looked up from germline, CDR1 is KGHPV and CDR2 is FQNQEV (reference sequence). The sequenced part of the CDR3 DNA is TGTGCCAGCAGTCCTCCGGGACAAAGTCAAAACACCTTGTAC. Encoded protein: CASSPPGQSQNTLY. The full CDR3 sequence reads CASSPPGQSQNTLYF.

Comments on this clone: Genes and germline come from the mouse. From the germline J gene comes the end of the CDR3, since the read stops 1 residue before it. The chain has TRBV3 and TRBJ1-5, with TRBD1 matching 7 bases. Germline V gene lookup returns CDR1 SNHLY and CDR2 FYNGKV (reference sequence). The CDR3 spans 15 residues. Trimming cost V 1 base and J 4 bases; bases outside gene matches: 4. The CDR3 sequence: CASSLVGGLNQAPLF. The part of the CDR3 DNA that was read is TGTGCCAGCAGCTTAGTAGGGGGCCTTAACCAGGCTCCGCTT.